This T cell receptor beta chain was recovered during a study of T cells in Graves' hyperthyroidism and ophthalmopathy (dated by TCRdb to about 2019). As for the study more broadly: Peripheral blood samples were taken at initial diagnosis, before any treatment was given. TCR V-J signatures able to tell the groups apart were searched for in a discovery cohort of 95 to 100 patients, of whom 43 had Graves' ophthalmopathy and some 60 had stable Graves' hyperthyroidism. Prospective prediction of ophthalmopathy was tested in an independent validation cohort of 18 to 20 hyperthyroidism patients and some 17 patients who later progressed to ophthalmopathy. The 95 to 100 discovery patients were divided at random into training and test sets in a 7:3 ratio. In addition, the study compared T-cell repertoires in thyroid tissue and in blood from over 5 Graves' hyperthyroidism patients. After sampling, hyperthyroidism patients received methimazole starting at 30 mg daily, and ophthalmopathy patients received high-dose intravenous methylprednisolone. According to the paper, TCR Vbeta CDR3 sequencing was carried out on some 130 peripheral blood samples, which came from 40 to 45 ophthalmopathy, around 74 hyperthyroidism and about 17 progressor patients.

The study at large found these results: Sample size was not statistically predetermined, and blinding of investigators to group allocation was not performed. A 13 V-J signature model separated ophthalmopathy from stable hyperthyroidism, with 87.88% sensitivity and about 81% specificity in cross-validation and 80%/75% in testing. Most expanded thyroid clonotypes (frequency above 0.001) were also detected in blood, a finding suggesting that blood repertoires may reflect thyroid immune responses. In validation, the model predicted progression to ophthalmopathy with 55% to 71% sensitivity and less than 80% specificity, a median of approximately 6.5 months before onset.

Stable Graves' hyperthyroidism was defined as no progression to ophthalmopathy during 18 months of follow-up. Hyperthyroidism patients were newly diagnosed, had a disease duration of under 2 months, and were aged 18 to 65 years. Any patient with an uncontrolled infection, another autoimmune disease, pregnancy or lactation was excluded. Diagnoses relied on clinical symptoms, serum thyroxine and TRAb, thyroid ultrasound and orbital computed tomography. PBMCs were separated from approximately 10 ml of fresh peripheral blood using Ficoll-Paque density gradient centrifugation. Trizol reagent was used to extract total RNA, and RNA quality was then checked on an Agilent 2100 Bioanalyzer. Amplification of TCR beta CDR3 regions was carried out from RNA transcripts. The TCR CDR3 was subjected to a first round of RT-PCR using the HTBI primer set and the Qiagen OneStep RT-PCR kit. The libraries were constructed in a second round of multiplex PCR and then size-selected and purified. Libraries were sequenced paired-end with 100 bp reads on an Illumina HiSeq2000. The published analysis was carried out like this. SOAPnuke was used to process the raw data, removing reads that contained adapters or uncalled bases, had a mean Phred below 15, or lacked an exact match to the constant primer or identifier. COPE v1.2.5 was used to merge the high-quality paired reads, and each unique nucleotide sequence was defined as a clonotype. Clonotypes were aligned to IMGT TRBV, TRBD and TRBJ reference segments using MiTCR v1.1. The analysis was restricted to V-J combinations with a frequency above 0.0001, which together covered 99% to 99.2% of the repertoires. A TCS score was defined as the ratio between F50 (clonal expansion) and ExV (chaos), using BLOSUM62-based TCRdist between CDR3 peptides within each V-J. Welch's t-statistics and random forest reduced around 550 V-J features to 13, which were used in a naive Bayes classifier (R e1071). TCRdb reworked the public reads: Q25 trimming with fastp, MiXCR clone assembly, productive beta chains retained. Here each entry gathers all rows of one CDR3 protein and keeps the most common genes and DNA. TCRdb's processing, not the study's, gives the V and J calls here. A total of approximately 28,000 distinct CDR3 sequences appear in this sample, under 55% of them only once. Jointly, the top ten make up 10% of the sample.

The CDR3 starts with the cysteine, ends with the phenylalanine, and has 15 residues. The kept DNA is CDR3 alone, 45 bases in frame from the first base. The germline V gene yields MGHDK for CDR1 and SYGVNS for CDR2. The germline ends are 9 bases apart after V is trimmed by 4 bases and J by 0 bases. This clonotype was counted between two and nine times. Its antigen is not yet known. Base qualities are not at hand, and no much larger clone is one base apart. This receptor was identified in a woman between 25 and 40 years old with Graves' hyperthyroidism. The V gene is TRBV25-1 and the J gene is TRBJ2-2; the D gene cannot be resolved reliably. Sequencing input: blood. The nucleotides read TGTGCCAGCAGTGCCCCGACGCCGAACACCGGGGAGCTGTTTTTT. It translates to CASSAPTPNTGELFF.